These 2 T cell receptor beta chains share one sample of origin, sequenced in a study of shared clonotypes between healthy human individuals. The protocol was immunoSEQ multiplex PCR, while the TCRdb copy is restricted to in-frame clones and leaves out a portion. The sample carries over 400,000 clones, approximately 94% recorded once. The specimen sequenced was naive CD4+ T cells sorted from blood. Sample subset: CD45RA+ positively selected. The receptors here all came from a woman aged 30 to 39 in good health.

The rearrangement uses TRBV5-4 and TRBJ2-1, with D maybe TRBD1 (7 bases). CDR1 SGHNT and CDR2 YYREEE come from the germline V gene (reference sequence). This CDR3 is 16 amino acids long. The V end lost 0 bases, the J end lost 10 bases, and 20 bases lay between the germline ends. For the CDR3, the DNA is TGTGCCAGCAGCTTGGCGGGGGCAGGGACAGACCAGGAGCAGTTCTTC. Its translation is CASSLAGAGTDQEQFF.

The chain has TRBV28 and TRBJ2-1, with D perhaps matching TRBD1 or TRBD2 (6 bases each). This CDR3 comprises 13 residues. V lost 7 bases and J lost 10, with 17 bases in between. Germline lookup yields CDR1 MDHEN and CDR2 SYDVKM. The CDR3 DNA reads TGTGCCAGCATTAACTGGGGGGCATTCGAGCAGTTCTTC. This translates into CASINWGAFEQFF.